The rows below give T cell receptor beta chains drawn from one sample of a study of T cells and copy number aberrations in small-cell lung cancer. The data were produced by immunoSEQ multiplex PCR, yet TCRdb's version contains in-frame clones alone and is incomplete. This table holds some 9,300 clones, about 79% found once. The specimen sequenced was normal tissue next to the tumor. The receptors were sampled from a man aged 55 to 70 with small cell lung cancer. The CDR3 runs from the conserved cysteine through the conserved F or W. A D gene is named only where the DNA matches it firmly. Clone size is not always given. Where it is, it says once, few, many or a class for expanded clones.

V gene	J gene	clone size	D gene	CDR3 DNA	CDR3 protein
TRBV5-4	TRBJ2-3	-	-	TGTGCCAGCAGCTTGGGGAGGGGACCCGCGGGCACAGATACGCAGTATTTT	CASSLGRGPAGTDTQYF
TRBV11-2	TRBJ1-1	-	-	TGTGCCAGCAGCTTGGGTTGGAACACTGAAGCTTTCTTT	CASSLGWNTEAFF
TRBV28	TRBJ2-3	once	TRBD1	TGTGCCAGCAGTTTAGGAGGGACAGGGGGCTCAGATACGCAGTATTTT	CASSLGGTGGSDTQYF
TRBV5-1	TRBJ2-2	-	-	TGCGCCAGCAGCGAGGGATTGAACACCGGGGAACTGTTTTTT	CASSEGLNTGELFF
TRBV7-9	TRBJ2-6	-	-	TGTGCCAGCAGTTCCAGACAGGAGAGCTCTGGGGCCAACGTCCTGACTTTC	CASSSRQESSGANVLTF
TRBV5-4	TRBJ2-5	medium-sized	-	TGTGCCAGCAGCTTTGGAACAGGGAACCAAGAGACCCAGTACTTC	CASSFGTGNQETQYF
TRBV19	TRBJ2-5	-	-	TGTGCCAGTAGTATAGGGGGGCGGATTGGGGGAGAGACCCAGTACTTC	CASSIGGRIGGETQYF
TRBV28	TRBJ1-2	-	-	TGTGCCAGCAGTTTATACCTTCTTGGGGATGGCTACACCTTC	CASSLYLLGDGYTF
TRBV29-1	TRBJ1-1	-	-	TGCAGCGTTGAAAGCACCAGAAACACTGAAGCTTTCTTT	CSVESTRNTEAFF
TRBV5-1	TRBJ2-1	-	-	TGCGCCAGCAGCTCCGCCACAGGTAACAATGAGCAGTTCTTC	CASSSATGNNEQFF
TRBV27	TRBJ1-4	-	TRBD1	TGTGCCAGCAGGGGACAGAGCCGTCAGGGAAAACTGTTTTTT	CASRGQSRQGKLFF
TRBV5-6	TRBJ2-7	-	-	TGTGCCAGCACAGGAGGGGGCGCTTCCTACGAGCAGTACTTC	CASTGGGASYEQYF
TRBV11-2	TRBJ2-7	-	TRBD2	TGTGCCAGCAGCCGGACCACTAGCGGGAGGGGGGTGAAGTCCTACGAGCAGTACTTC	CASSRTTSGRGVKSYEQYF
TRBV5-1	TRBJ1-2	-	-	TGCGCCAGCAGCTTGATGGTGGACTATGGCTACACCTTC	CASSLMVDYGYTF
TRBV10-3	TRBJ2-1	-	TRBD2	TGTGCCATCAGTGAGGTTAGCGGGACCGCTTTGAATGAGCAGTTCTTC	CAISEVSGTALNEQFF
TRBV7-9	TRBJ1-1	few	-	TGTGCCAGCCGGGACGAACTTAATGAAGCTTTCTTT	CASRDELNEAFF
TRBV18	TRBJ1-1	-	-	TGTGCCAGCTCACAGACAGATTCGGAGGCTGAAGCTTTCTTT	CASSQTDSEAEAFF